This TCR beta chain was identified in a study of Tregs in tolerant kidney transplant recipients. Broader study findings: Some patients' samples used different primers over time, so nucleotide sequences weren't comparable.

Related graft donors supplied nonmyeloablative bone marrow transplants, and mixed chimerism was transient. Thawed PBMCs were FACS-sorted into unstimulated CD4+CD25+CD127- regulatory T cells, CD4+CD25- non-regulatory cells, CD4 and CD8 cells. Clones were sequenced by immunoSEQ multiplex PCR, and TCRdb holds only the in-frame ones, with some missing. Of around 64,000 clones listed, about 89% are singletons. In germline, CDR1 is MNHEY, CDR2 SVGAGI. Between the trimmed V and J ends, which lost 2 bases and 4 bases, there was a span of 14 bases. The CDR3 has 15 amino acids. In regard to this clone: Antigen unknown.

The specimen was CD4+ T cells from blood (PBMCs), collected 6 months after the transplant. The chain is built from TRBV6-5 and TRBJ1-1; D possibly corresponds to TRBD1 (6 bases). The receptor comes from a human patient who received a combined kidney and bone marrow transplant. Certain T cells may be donor cells from the graft. CDR3 region: CASSYGGRGITEAFF. The CDR3, as DNA: TGTGCCAGCAGTTACGGAGGCAGGGGAATCACTGAAGCTTTCTTT.